The 4 T cell receptor beta chains given below trace back to one sample, sequenced in a study of blood T cell repertoires in COVID-19. Sequencing was performed with immunoSEQ multiplex PCR; in TCRdb, only in-frame clones are kept and a portion is missing. Of around 85,000 clones in the sample, around 88% were seen once. The specimen was peripheral blood. These receptors were taken from a man between 60 and 70 years old with acute or convalescent COVID-19.

The V gene is TRBV5-6, the J gene TRBJ2-2; 11 bases agree with TRBD2. CDR3 length: 18 amino acids. Germline V gene sequence: CDR1 SGHDT, CDR2 YYEEEE. V gave up 3 bases and J gave up 7 bases; unmatched junction bases: 14. The DNA of the CDR3 is TGTGCCAGCAGCTCGACTGCGGCTAGCGGGGGGTTCGGCGGGGAGCTGTTTTTT. Translation: CASSSTAASGGFGGELFF.

Turning to this clone: This specimen includes other DNA sequences encoding the same CDR3. The V call is TRBV2, the J call TRBJ2-3; 7 bases line up with TRBD2. This CDR3 is built from 14 residues. V was pared by 1 base and J by 10 bases, with 8 bases of the junction left unmatched. Germline V gene sequence: CDR1 SNHLY, CDR2 FYNNEI. The CDR3, as DNA: TGTGCCAGCAGTGAAGGGGGGGGTCGAATGGCGCAGTATTTT. Residues: CASSEGGGRMAQYF.

This clone was counted once. The gene calls are TRBV19 and TRBJ2-1; 12 positions agree with TRBD2. V gave up 5 bases and J gave up 7 bases; unmatched junction bases: 6. Per the germline V gene, CDR1 is LNHDA and CDR2 is SQIVND (reference sequence). There are 15 residues in the CDR3. The CDR3 spells CASSPLAGGRNEQFF. The CDR3 region has the DNA TGTGCCAGTAGTCCGCTAGCGGGGGGGCGAAATGAGCAGTTCTTC.

The gene calls are TRBV18 and TRBJ1-3; 10 bases line up with TRBD1. The CDR3 covers 15 residues. Trimming removed 6 bases from V and 4 bases from J; junction bases left unmatched: 6. Germline CDR1 is KGHSH and CDR2 is LQKENI. DNA of the CDR3: TGTGCCAGCTCGGAGGGACAGGGGAGCGGAAACACCATATATTTT. The encoded protein is CASSEGQGSGNTIYF.